This TCR beta chain came from a study of PD-1 blockade in classical Hodgkin lymphoma. The time point is: cycle 4 day 1 (C4D1), after six to seven weeks of nivolumab. No patient escaped relapse after autologous stem cell transplantation, and brentuximab vedotin exposure varied. The protocol was immunoSEQ multiplex PCR, while the TCRdb copy is restricted to in-frame clones and leaves out a portion. The sample has tens of thousands of clones; about 75% are singletons. CDR3 length: 13 amino acids. V lost 4 bases and J 2 bases, leaving 8 bases between the germline ends. CDR1 MDHEN and CDR2 SYDVKM come from the germline V gene.

The clonotype comes from a human donor with classical Hodgkin lymphoma. The chain is built from TRBV28 and TRBJ1-2, with D unresolved. The sample here was peripheral blood mononuclear cells (PBMCs), taken before the fourth cycle of nivolumab. CDR3 DNA sequence: TGTGCCAGCAGTTCATGGGAGAACTATGGCTACACCTTC. As protein: CASSSWENYGYTF.